Included here is one T cell receptor beta chain sequence, with context. This record belongs to a study of blood T cell repertoires in COVID-19. Study-level background: PBMCs, B-cell-depleted T cells, or T cells were the source of the cDNA or gDNA that made up the material.

This CDR3 region has 13 residues. V shed 8 bases and J 10 bases; nucleotides not matched to a gene: 6. Germline CDR1 and CDR2: MNHEY and SVGAGI. Assay: immunoSEQ multiplex PCR; the TCRdb copy retains only in-frame clones and omits some. Of about 110,000 clones listed, about 79% are singletons. The TCR was taken from a woman aged 80 or over with active or convalescent COVID-19. The chain couples TRBV6-5 to TRBJ1-6, with 9 bases identical to TRBD1. What was sequenced was peripheral blood. The CDR3 bases are TGTGCCAGCTGGGGGACAGGGTTCTCACCCCTCCACTTT. This encodes CASWGTGFSPLHF.